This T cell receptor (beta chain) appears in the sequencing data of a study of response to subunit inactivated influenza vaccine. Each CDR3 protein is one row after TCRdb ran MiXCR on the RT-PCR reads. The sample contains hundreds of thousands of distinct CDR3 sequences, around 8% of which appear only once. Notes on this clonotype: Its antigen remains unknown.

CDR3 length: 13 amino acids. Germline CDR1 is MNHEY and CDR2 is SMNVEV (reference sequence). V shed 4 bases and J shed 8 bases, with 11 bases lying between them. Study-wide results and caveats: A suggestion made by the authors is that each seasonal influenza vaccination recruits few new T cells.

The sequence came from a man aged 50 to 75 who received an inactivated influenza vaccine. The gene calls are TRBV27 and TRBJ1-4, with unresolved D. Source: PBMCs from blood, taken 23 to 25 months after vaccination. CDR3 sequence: CASSWQAREKLFF. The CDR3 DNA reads TGTGCCAGCAGTTGGCAGGCGCGAGAAAAACTGTTTTTT.